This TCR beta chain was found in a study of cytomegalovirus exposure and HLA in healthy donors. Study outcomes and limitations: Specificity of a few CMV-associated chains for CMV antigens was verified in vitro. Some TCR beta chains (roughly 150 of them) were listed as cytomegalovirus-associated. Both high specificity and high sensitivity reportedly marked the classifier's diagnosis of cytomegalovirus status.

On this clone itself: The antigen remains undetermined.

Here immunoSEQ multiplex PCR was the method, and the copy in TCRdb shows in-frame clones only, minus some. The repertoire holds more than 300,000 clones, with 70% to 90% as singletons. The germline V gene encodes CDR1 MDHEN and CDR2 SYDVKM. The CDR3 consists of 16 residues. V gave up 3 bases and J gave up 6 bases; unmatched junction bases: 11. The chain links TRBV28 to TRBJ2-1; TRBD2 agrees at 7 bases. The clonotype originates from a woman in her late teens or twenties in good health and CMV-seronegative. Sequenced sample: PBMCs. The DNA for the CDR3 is TGTGCCAGCAGTTTCCCTTTGGGGAGGGCCAGCAATGAGCAGTTCTTC. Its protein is CASSFPLGRASNEQFF. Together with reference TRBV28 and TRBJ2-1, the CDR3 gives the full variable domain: DVKVTQSSRYLVKRTGEKVFLECVQDMDHENMFWYRQDPGLGLRLIYFSYDVKMKEKGDIPEGYSVSREKKERFSLILESASTNQTSMYLCASSFPLGRASNEQFFGPGTRLTVL.